Shown below are 28 T cell receptor beta chains from a single sample sequenced in a study of blood T cell repertoires in COVID-19. Assay used: immunoSEQ multiplex PCR; TCRdb lists only in-frame clones, some missing. The sample contains under 200,000 clones, around 80% of which appear only once. Input material: PBMCs or T cells enriched from blood (not recorded which). The receptors were sampled from a woman aged 60-75 years who had recovered from COVID-19.

In nucleotides, the CDR3 is TGTGCCAGCAGCCAAGTTGGCAGGCCAGCTTTCTTT. This sequence encodes CASSQVGRPAFF. The gene calls are TRBV14 and TRBJ1-1, with D hard to call. This CDR3 has 12 residues. With 1 base removed from V and 10 bases from J, the gap between germline ends came to 10 bases. The germline gives CDR1 SGHDN, CDR2 FVKESK.

J is TRBJ1-3 and V is TRBV5-6; D gene ambiguous. Germline CDR1 reads SGHDT; CDR2 reads YYEEEE. The CDR3 extends over 15 amino acids. Deletions cut 4 bases from V and 0 bases from J, with 11 bases between. This chain's CDR3 is CASSDGSSSGNTIYF. Here the CDR3 DNA reads TGTGCCAGCAGCGATGGCTCCAGCTCTGGAAACACCATATATTTT. The variable domain in full, with the rest retrieved from reference TRBV5-6 and TRBJ1-3, is DAGVTQSPTHLIKTRGQQVTLRCSPKSGHDTVSWYQQALGQGPQFIFQYYEEEERQRGNFPDRFSGHQFPNYSSELNVNALLLGDSALYLCASSDGSSSGNTIYFGEGSWLTVV.

A few counts support this clone. The J gene is TRBJ2-5, the V gene TRBV7-9; TRBD2 matches at 13 bases. CDR3 size: 19 residues. Germline assignment: CDR1 SEHNR and CDR2 FQNEAQ (reference sequence). The trim removed 1 base at V and 2 bases at J, leaving 10 bases unmatched. CDR3 loop: CASSLEGGLAGRLQETQYF. In DNA form, the CDR3 reads TGTGCCAGCAGCTTAGAGGGGGGACTAGCGGGACGACTTCAAGAGACCCAGTACTTC.

The CDR3 DNA reads TGTGCCAGCAGTTACCCGACTGCCCCTAGCACAGATACGCAGTATTTT. Translated: CASSYPTAPSTDTQYF. J is TRBJ2-3 and V is TRBV6-2 or TRBV6-3; D uncertain. V was cut by 2 bases and J by 0 bases, with 12 bases left in between. The V gene's germline CDR1 is MNHEY and CDR2 SVGEGT. The CDR3 length is 16 residues.

The chain is built from TRBV12-3 or TRBV12-4 and TRBJ1-4; D gene unclear. Trimming stripped 3 bases from V and 8 bases from J, with 7 bases between. This CDR3 is built from 12 residues. CDR3 nucleotide sequence: TGTGCCAGCAGTTTGTTTCGGGAAAAACTGTTTTTT. This sequence encodes CASSLFREKLFF.

The gene calls are TRBV28 and TRBJ2-1; 8 bases are shared with TRBD1. Trimming took 4 bases from V and 4 from J; bases not matched to a gene: 12. Per germline, CDR1 MDHEN and CDR2 SYDVKM. The CDR3 length is 17 residues. The CDR3 here is CASSYDLRQGRYNEQFF. Written as DNA, the CDR3 is TGTGCCAGCAGTTATGATCTCAGACAGGGGCGTTACAATGAGCAGTTCTTC.

This clone was counted a few times. The chain combines TRBV15 with TRBJ1-1; D is undetermined. Trimming removed 6 bases from V and 3 bases from J, with 20 bases in between. The CDR3 has 16 amino acids. Germline CDR1 and CDR2: LNHNV and YYDKDF (reference sequence). In nucleotides, the CDR3 is TGTGCCACCAGTTCCTCCCTCGGGGTTTCGGACACTGAAGCTTTCTTT. It is translated as CATSSSLGVSDTEAFF.

This clone occurred a few times. J is TRBJ2-2 and V is TRBV7-9; 7 positions agree with TRBD2. The CDR3 has 15 residues. The J segment lost 5 bases and the V segment lost 2 bases, leaving 5 bases of the junction unmatched. Germline V CDR1 and CDR2: SEHNR, FQNEAQ (reference sequence). The CDR3 bases are TGTGCCAGCAGCTTATTGGCTAGCGGTACCGGGGAGCTGTTTTTT. This codes for CASSLLASGTGELFF.

This chain uses TRBV28 with TRBJ2-5; 13 bases map to TRBD2. This CDR3 has 15 residues. Germline CDR1 and CDR2: MDHEN and SYDVKM. V shed 7 bases and J 5 bases; nucleotides not matched to a gene: 7. CDR3 in amino acids: CASIGTSGREETQYF. CDR3 nucleotides: TGTGCCAGCATAGGAACTAGCGGGAGGGAGGAGACCCAGTACTTC.

The rearrangement uses TRBV7-9 and TRBJ2-7; 9 bases agree with TRBD1. The CDR3 totals 16 residues. Per the germline V gene, CDR1 is SEHNR and CDR2 is FQNEAQ (reference sequence). Unmatched junction bases numbered 7, after V lost 2 bases and J lost 2 bases. DNA of the CDR3: TGTGCCAGCAGCTTATGGGGGAGGACAGGGGCCTACGAGCAGTACTTC. Translation gives CASSLWGRTGAYEQYF.

The gene calls are TRBV10-2 and TRBJ2-7, with 7 positions matching TRBD2. The ends lost 1 base at V and 3 bases at J; junction bases unmatched: 6. The length of the CDR3 is 15 residues. Germline V gene data show CDR1 as WSHSY and CDR2 as SAAADI. For the CDR3, the DNA is TGCGCCAGCAGTGAGTTGGCTAGCGGAGACTACGAGCAGTACTTC. Its translation: CASSELASGDYEQYF.

J is TRBJ1-4 and V is TRBV18; 8 bases match TRBD1. CDR1 is KGHSH and CDR2 is LQKENI in the germline V gene. The CDR3 is 15 residues long. With 3 bases clipped from V and 7 bases from J, the junction kept 7 bases outside the gene matches. Here the CDR3 DNA reads TGTGCCAGCTCACCCCAGGGGGCTCGTGGTGAAAAACTGTTTTTT. Its protein is CASSPQGARGEKLFF.

This chain connects TRBV5-1 to TRBJ2-3; 9 bases map to TRBD2. Germline V lookup: CDR1 SGHRS, CDR2 YFSETQ. Trimming took 4 bases from V and 4 from J; bases not matched to a gene: 13. The CDR3 is 17 residues long. CDR3: CASSMGSAGGPADTQYF. In DNA, the CDR3 is TGCGCCAGCAGCATGGGGTCGGCGGGAGGGCCTGCAGATACGCAGTATTTT. Using reference TRBV5-1 and TRBJ2-3 for the parts outside the CDR3, the full variable domain is KAGVTQTPRYLIKTRGQQVTLSCSPISGHRSVSWYQQTPGQGLQFLFEYFSETQRNKGNFPGRFSGRQFSNSRSEMNVSTLELGDSALYLCASSMGSAGGPADTQYFGPGTRLTVL.

The chain combines TRBV7-2 with TRBJ1-2; D unresolved. Germline V lookup: CDR1 SGHTA, CDR2 FQGNSA. The CDR3 has 16 residues. The ends were cut back, 6 bases at V and 0 bases at J, with 17 bases in the middle. This chain's CDR3 is CASSSAPGHPNYGYTF. The DNA of the CDR3 is TGTGCCAGCAGTTCTGCGCCGGGTCACCCTAACTATGGCTACACCTTC.

The V and J genes are TRBV25-1 and TRBJ1-6; 7 bases agree with TRBD1. CDR1 is MGHDK, CDR2 SYGVNS, per germline. The length of the CDR3 is 13 residues. The V segment lost 6 bases and the J segment 9 bases; nucleotides outside the gene matches: 5. The CDR3 is CASRTGLGSPLHF. The CDR3 DNA follows: TGTGCCAGCAGGACAGGGCTCGGTTCACCCCTCCACTTT. The full variable domain, completed using reference TRBV25-1 and TRBJ1-6, is EADIYQTPRYLVIGTGKKITLECSQTMGHDKMYWYQQDPGMELHLIHYSYGVNSTEKGDLSSESTVSRIRTEHFPLTLESARPSHTSQYLCASRTGLGSPLHFGNGTRLTVT.

This sequence joins TRBV5-1 and TRBJ2-3; D perhaps matches TRBD2 (6 bases). CDR1 and CDR2 from the germline V gene are SGHRS and YFSETQ. Trimming pared 3 bases from V and 2 bases from J, leaving 13 bases between. The CDR3 loop spans 15 amino acids. The CDR3 DNA follows: TGCGCCAGCAGCTCCGGGACTCACCTCACAGATACGCAGTATTTT. Amino acid sequence: CASSSGTHLTDTQYF. The variable domain in full, completed from reference TRBV5-1 and TRBJ2-3, reads KAGVTQTPRYLIKTRGQQVTLSCSPISGHRSVSWYQQTPGQGLQFLFEYFSETQRNKGNFPGRFSGRQFSNSRSEMNVSTLELGDSALYLCASSSGTHLTDTQYFGPGTRLTVL.

J is TRBJ1-5 and V is TRBV6-1; the D gene is possibly TRBD1 (6 bases). V was trimmed by 1 base and J by 2 bases, leaving 6 bases between them. The CDR3 covers 14 residues. Germline V gene lookup returns CDR1 MNHNS and CDR2 SASEGT. This CDR3 is CASSEGTGNQPQHF. DNA for the CDR3: TGTGCCAGCAGTGAAGGGACAGGCAATCAGCCCCAGCATTTT.

V is TRBV2 and J is TRBJ1-5; D gene uncertain. CDR3 length equals 13 residues. Germline CDR1 SNHLY, CDR2 FYNNEI. V lost 8 bases and J lost 9, with 17 bases in between. DNA for the CDR3: TGTGCCAGCGCGGTGCGGTCAATTTCGCCCCAGCATTTT. Translating gives CASAVRSISPQHF.

The rearrangement links TRBV5-1 to TRBJ1-6; 12 positions match TRBD1. V dropped 1 base and J dropped 10; count of bases not matched to a gene: 9. The CDR3 is made up of 17 amino acids. Germline V gives CDR1 SGHRS, CDR2 YFSETQ. In nucleotides, the CDR3 is TGCGCCAGCAGCTTGATTGTGGGACAGGGGGCGCAATCACCCCTCCACTTT. Translation gives CASSLIVGQGAQSPLHF.

The chain uses TRBV7-6 and TRBJ2-3; 7 nucleotides agree with TRBD2. Germline assignment: CDR1 SGHVS and CDR2 FNYEAQ. This CDR3 is built from 16 residues. Trimming took 0 bases from V and 5 from J; bases not matched to a gene: 8. The CDR3 spells CASSLAVAGVGDTQYF. Written as DNA, the CDR3 is TGTGCCAGCAGCTTAGCGGTGGCGGGAGTGGGAGATACGCAGTATTTT.

The chain carries TRBV6-1 and TRBJ2-3; 8 positions match TRBD2. Germline V gives CDR1 MNHNS, CDR2 SASEGT. V lost 2 bases, J lost 5 bases, and 6 bases stayed unmatched. The CDR3 contains 15 residues. The CDR3 loop reads CASSEWGRGEDTQYF. CDR3 coding DNA: TGTGCCAGCAGTGAATGGGGGCGGGGGGAAGATACGCAGTATTTT.

The chain recombines TRBV7-9 with TRBJ1-2; D may be TRBD1 (5 bases). V was cut by 5 bases and J by 4 bases, with 11 bases left in between. Germline loops: CDR1 SEHNR, CDR2 FQNEAQ (reference sequence). This CDR3 spans 13 amino acids. Written as DNA, the CDR3 is TGTGCCAGCAGCCACGACAGTTCCTATGGCTACACCTTC. It translates to CASSHDSSYGYTF.

On this clone: Other DNA sequences from this sample encode an identical CDR3 as well. The chain joins TRBV28 to TRBJ2-7; 9 bases are shared with TRBD2. Trimming took 4 bases from V and 2 from J; bases not matched to a gene: 9. Looked up from germline, CDR1 is MDHEN and CDR2 is SYDVKM. The CDR3 length is 16 residues. The CDR3: CASSSPTSGRAYEQYF. CDR3 nucleotide sequence: TGTGCCAGCAGTTCACCAACTAGCGGGCGAGCCTACGAGCAGTACTTC. The full variable domain, in which reference TRBV28 and TRBJ2-7 provide the parts outside the CDR3, is DVKVTQSSRYLVKRTGEKVFLECVQDMDHENMFWYRQDPGLGLRLIYFSYDVKMKEKGDIPEGYSVSREKKERFSLILESASTNQTSMYLCASSSPTSGRAYEQYFGPGTRLTVT.

The rearrangement joins TRBV25-1 to TRBJ2-3; 7 bases map to TRBD2. The germline V gene has CDR1 MGHDK and CDR2 SYGVNS. This CDR3 comprises 16 residues. The J segment lost 3 bases and the V segment lost 8 bases, leaving 14 bases of the junction unmatched. This CDR3 is CASGRVGGSGTDTQYF. DNA of the CDR3: TGTGCCAGCGGCCGAGTGGGCGGTAGCGGGACAGATACGCAGTATTTT.

As to this clone: Other DNA sequences in the sample encode the same CDR3. The chain links TRBV7-9 to TRBJ1-4; 9 nucleotides agree with TRBD1. The CDR3 is made up of 14 amino acids. Losses at the gene ends were 3 bases for V and 8 bases for J; bases not matched to a gene: 4. Germline V gene lookup returns CDR1 SEHNR and CDR2 FQNEAQ (reference sequence). CDR3 nucleotides: TGTGCCAGCAGCTTGGGACAGGGCAGGGAAAAACTGTTTTTT. Translation gives CASSLGQGREKLFF.

This clone was counted a few times. This chain links TRBV28 with TRBJ2-3; the match to TRBD2 covers 10 bases. The V gene's germline CDR1 is MDHEN and CDR2 SYDVKM. The CDR3 spans 15 residues. Trimming took 5 bases from V and 5 from J; bases not matched to a gene: 7. The CDR3 bases are TGTGCCAGCAGTAGACCTAGCGGGAGAATAGATACGCAGTATTTT. It codes for CASSRPSGRIDTQYF.

The chain combines TRBV28 with TRBJ1-5; D not certain. The germline V and J ends were trimmed by 2 bases and 9 bases, with 17 bases remaining between them. The length of the CDR3 is 15 residues. Per the germline V gene, CDR1 is MDHEN and CDR2 is SYDVKM. CDR3 coding DNA: TGTGCCAGCAGTTTAAGGACCCTTGGCGCGGGGCCCCAGCATTTT. This gives the protein CASSLRTLGAGPQHF.

V is TRBV10-2 and J is TRBJ2-1, with 12 bases lining up with TRBD2. Germline assignment: CDR1 WSHSY and CDR2 SAAADI. V shed 5 bases and J 4 bases; nucleotides not matched to a gene: 0. There are 14 residues in the CDR3. CDR3 in amino acids: CASSLAGGYNEQFF. CDR3 DNA sequence: TGCGCCAGCAGTCTAGCGGGGGGGTACAATGAGCAGTTCTTC.